This T cell receptor (beta chain) was documented in a study of identical twins. Study findings and constraints: Conclusions came from cross-sectional statistical analysis, not from following the same donors. Recombination models fit unrelated individuals' TCR alpha sharing but underestimated twins'.

With template switching, a universal primer site was added, and the cDNA carried unique molecular identifiers. TCRdb processed the 5' RACE reads anew with MiXCR; each CDR3 protein has one entry. The profile covers around 490,000 distinct CDR3 sequences, with 20% to 25% appearing a single time and approximately 0.49% taken by the ten largest. In regard to this clonotype: Its antigen is not known.

The V and J ends lost 5 bases and 8 bases respectively, with 7 bases between them. CDR1 is SGHTA and CDR2 is FQGTGA in the germline V gene. CDR3 length: 11 amino acids. Separately, the same data were catalogued under a study of yellow fever vaccine responses in identical twins. That work states: On the reported evidence, twins' vaccine T cell responses seemed partly convergent and partly personalized.

Sequencing used CD4+ T cells sorted from blood. The gene calls are TRBV7-3 and TRBJ2-1; D might be TRBD2 (5 bases). The source is a woman younger than 35 in good health. The CDR3 region is CASSRGYEQFF. In DNA, the CDR3 is TGTGCCAGCAGCCGAGGGTATGAGCAGTTCTTC.